These T cell receptor beta chains were read from a single sample in a study of Graves' ophthalmopathy and Graves' hyperthyroidism. TCRdb redid the calling of the multiplex PCR reads with MiXCR, one entry per CDR3 protein. The sample has over a million distinct CDR3 sequences, around a third seen once. The sequenced material came from peripheral blood or thyroid tissue (not recorded which). All receptors come from an adult man with Graves' hyperthyroidism. CDR3s include the opening cysteine and the closing phenylalanine or tryptophan. The order of the fields is D gene, J gene, clone size, V gene, CDR3 protein, CDR3 DNA. The D gene is left open where the match is weak. Size is stated for part of the rows, as once, few or many counts, or as a class when the clone is expanded.

NA | TRBJ1-1 | many | TRBV7-9 | CASSLGRENTEAFF | TGTGCCAGCAGCTTAGGACGGGAGAACACTGAAGCTTTCTTT
TRBD1 | TRBJ1-5 | many | TRBV19 | CASSKEGAGSNQPQHF | TGTGCCAGTAGTAAGGAGGGGGCGGGTAGCAATCAGCCCCAGCATTTT
NA | TRBJ1-6 | NA | TRBV10-3 | CTSSYSAGIDSPLHF | TGTACCAGCAGTTACTCGGCCGGGATTGATTCACCCCTCCACTTT
NA | TRBJ1-5 | many | TRBV12-3/TRBV12-4 | CASSSSASNQPQHF | NA
NA | TRBJ2-2 | NA | TRBV7-6 | CASSLSIGDTGELFF | TGTGCCAGCAGCTTATCAATTGGGGACACCGGGGAGCTGTTTTTT
NA | TRBJ2-3 | NA | TRBV29-1 | CSVAEPGLTQYF | TGCAGCGTTGCAGAACCGGGGCTAACGCAGTATTTT
NA | TRBJ1-5 | many | TRBV4-2 | CASSHGFAQAHSAQHF | TGTGCCAGCAGCCACGGGTTTGCACAGGCACATTCGGCCCAGCATTTT
NA | TRBJ2-2 | few | TRBV6-5 | CASSYHPARDTGELFF | TGTGCCAGCAGTTATCATCCGGCCCGAGACACCGGGGAGCTGTTTTTT
TRBD1 | TRBJ2-3 | NA | TRBV10-3 | CAIISRGLRTDTQYF | TGTGCCATCATAAGCAGGGGGTTGAGAACAGATACGCAGTATTTT
TRBD1 | TRBJ2-5 | NA | TRBV10-3 | CAISRGLQETQYF | TGTGCCATCAGCAGGGGGCTTCAAGAGACCCAGTACTTC
NA | TRBJ1-4 | NA | TRBV20-1 | CSAADGEKLFF | TGCAGTGCTGCGGACGGAGAAAAACTGTTTTTT
NA | TRBJ2-7 | many | TRBV10-1 | CASSDLRGREEQYF | TGCGCCAGCAGTGATCTACGGGGAAGAGAAGAGCAGTACTTC
NA | TRBJ1-1 | NA | TRBV20-1 | CSAKPLAEPFF | TGCAGTGCTAAACCTCTCGCTGAACCTTTCTTT
NA | TRBJ2-2 | few | TRBV4-3 | CASSQRGPDRRGGELFF | TGCGCCAGCAGCCAAAGGGGTCCAGACAGGAGAGGAGGGGAGCTGTTTTTT
NA | TRBJ2-7 | many | TRBV10-2 | CASRSAGTYEQYF | TGCGCCAGCAGAAGCGCCGGGACCTACGAGCAGTACTTC
NA | TRBJ2-7 | NA | TRBV6-1 | CASSLFKGRDYEQYF | TGTGCCAGCAGCCTGTTCAAGGGGAGAGACTACGAGCAGTACTTC
TRBD1 | TRBJ1-3 | many | TRBV7-9 | CATEGGDSSGNTIYF | TGTGCCACCGAGGGCGGGGACAGCTCTGGAAACACCATATATTTT
NA | TRBJ1-2 | NA | TRBV25-1 | CATNQAPIQGRHYGYTF | TGTGCCACCAACCAGGCTCCTATACAGGGAAGGCACTATGGCTACACCTTC
NA | TRBJ1-5 | NA | TRBV18 | CASSPETIKTSQPQHF | TGTGCCAGCTCACCAGAAACAATAAAGACTAGTCAGCCCCAGCATTTT
TRBD1 | TRBJ2-7 | NA | TRBV2 | CASNRLVDRGNERYF | TGTGCCAGCAACCGACTTGTAGACAGGGGCAACGAGCGGTACTTC
TRBD1 | TRBJ1-1 | many | TRBV20-1 | CSASPGGLGEAFF | TGCAGTGCGAGTCCAGGGGGGCTGGGTGAAGCTTTCTTT
TRBD1 | TRBJ1-1 | NA | TRBV7-9 | CASSRYGTGNTEAFF | TGTGCCAGCAGCCGATATGGGACAGGTAACACTGAAGCTTTCTTT
NA | TRBJ2-2 | many | TRBV24-1 | CATSEPGTTNTGELFF | TGTGCCACCAGTGAGCCCGGGACAACGAACACCGGGGAGCTGTTTTTT
TRBD1 | TRBJ1-4 | NA | TRBV2 | CASTETGNFEKLFF | TGTGCCAGCACCGAGACAGGGAACTTTGAAAAACTGTTTTTT
NA | TRBJ2-5 | many | TRBV29-1 | CSVELSGSETQYF | TGCAGCGTTGAATTGTCAGGGTCGGAGACCCAGTACTTC
NA | TRBJ1-1 | NA | TRBV5-1 | CASSLGQVTSLGTEAFF | TGCGCCAGCAGCTTGGGACAGGTTACCTCCTTGGGCACTGAAGCTTTCTTT
NA | TRBJ2-7 | many | TRBV20-1 | CSARPSSYEQYF | TGCAGTGCTAGACCTAGCTCCTACGAGCAGTACTTC
TRBD1 | TRBJ1-2 | NA | TRBV7-9 | CASSRGQVGTF | TGTGCCAGCAGCCGGGGACAGGTCGGCACCTTC
NA | TRBJ2-3 | few | TRBV5-1 | CASSLVNSGLSTDTQYF | TGCGCCAGCAGCTTGGTCAACAGTGGTCTCAGCACAGATACGCAGTATTTT